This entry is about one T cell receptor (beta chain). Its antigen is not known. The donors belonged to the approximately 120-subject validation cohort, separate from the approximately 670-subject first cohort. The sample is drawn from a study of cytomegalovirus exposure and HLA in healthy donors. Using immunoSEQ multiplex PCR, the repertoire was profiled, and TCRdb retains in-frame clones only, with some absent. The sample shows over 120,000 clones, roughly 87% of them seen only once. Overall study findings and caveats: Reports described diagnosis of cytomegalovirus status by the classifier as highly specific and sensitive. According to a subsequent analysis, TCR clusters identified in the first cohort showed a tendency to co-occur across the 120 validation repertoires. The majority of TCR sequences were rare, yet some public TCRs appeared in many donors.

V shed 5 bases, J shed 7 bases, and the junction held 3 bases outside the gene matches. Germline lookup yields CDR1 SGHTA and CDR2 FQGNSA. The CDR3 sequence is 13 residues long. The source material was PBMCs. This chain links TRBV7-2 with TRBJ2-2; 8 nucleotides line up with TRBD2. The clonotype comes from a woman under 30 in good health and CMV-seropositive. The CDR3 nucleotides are TGTGCCAGCAGCGCCCGGGGGGGCGGGGAGCTGTTTTTT. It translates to CASSARGGGELFF.